This T cell receptor beta chain was profiled in a study of T cell responses to AZD1222 COVID-19 vaccine. Regarding the study as a whole: Unmutated variant regions are reportedly the target of nearly half of TCRs that are spike-specific. Just a handful of people given AZD1222 tested seropositive at baseline.

The assay was immunoSEQ multiplex PCR, and TCRdb's table has in-frame clones only and misses some. The data show about 84,000 clones, around 90% seen once. Notes on this clone: Its antigen is unknown.

The source was peripheral blood, collected on day 0 of AZD1222 vaccination. This receptor was taken from an adult in good health.

The CDR3 DNA is TGTGCCAGCAGCCTCCGACAGAGCGAATACAATGAGCAGTTCTTC. Translating gives CASSLRQSEYNEQFF. J is TRBJ2-1 and V is TRBV7-9; TRBD1 might be the D (5 bases). Germline V CDR1 and CDR2: SEHNR, FQNEAQ (reference sequence). The CDR3 is 15 amino acids. With 5 bases removed from V and 4 bases from J, the gap between germline ends came to 15 bases.